Shown below are 25 T cell receptor beta chains from a single sample sequenced in a study of ipilimumab plus nivolumab after autologous stem cell transplantation. Sequencing was performed with immunoSEQ multiplex PCR; in TCRdb, only in-frame clones are kept and a portion is missing. The table records some 17,000 clones, around four fifths of them present only once. The input for sequencing was PBMCs, taken in a trial of ipilimumab plus nivolumab as post-transplant consolidation. All receptors derive from a male donor with diffuse large B-cell lymphoma.

This clone appeared a single time. This chain connects TRBV27 to TRBJ1-1, with D possibly being TRBD1 (6 bases). The CDR3 has 12 amino acids. The ends were cut back, 6 bases at V and 11 bases at J, with 16 bases in the middle. Germline V gene data show CDR1 as MNHEY and CDR2 as SMNVEV (reference sequence). CDR3 coding DNA: TGTGCCAGCAGCACAGGGAACACTGGCGCTTTCTTT. Residues: CASSTGNTGAFF.

The chain carries TRBV5-4 and TRBJ2-1; D not certain. CDR1 is SGHNT and CDR2 is YYREEE in the germline V gene (reference sequence). The CDR3 has 14 residues. V was clipped by 2 bases and J by 4 bases, with 10 bases between them. The CDR3 region has the DNA TGTGCCAGCAGCTTAAATAGGATGTACAATGAGCAGTTCTTC. Translating gives CASSLNRMYNEQFF.

J is TRBJ2-3 and V is TRBV7-6, with D perhaps matching TRBD1 or TRBD2 (5 bases each). Germline V gene sequence: CDR1 SGHVS, CDR2 FNYEAQ. The CDR3 spans 16 residues. V dropped 1 base and J dropped 0 bases, with 11 bases sitting between them. The CDR3 sequence: CASSLGMGESTDTQYF. The DNA of the CDR3 is TGTGCCAGCAGCTTAGGAATGGGGGAGAGCACAGATACGCAGTATTTT.

The J gene is TRBJ1-2, the V gene TRBV27; no clear D gene. Germline V gene sequence: CDR1 MNHEY, CDR2 SMNVEV (reference sequence). V was pared by 1 base and J by 4 bases, with 7 bases between. This CDR3 comprises 13 residues. CDR3 residues: CASSLYGTYGYTF. The CDR3 region has the DNA TGTGCCAGCAGTTTATACGGCACCTATGGCTACACCTTC.

In this sample, this clone turned up once. V and J are TRBV11-1 and TRBJ1-2; D not certain. Germline V gene lookup returns CDR1 SGHAT and CDR2 FQDESV (reference sequence). Trimming took 5 bases from V and 3 from J, leaving 13 bases between them. This CDR3 contains 14 residues. CDR3 nucleotides: TGTGCCAGCAGCCCCCGCGAGGGATACTATGGCTACACCTTC. The encoded protein is CASSPREGYYGYTF.

V is TRBV10-2 and J is TRBJ2-2, with 11 bases lining up with TRBD2. J gave up 0 bases and V 4 bases, and 10 bases lay outside the gene matches. The CDR3 covers 19 residues. The germline V gene encodes CDR1 WSHSY and CDR2 SAAADI. CDR3 in DNA: TGCGCCAGCAGTGGTGTGGGACCTAGCGGGGGGACGAACACCGGGGAGCTGTTTTTT. It encodes CASSGVGPSGGTNTGELFF.

This clone was picked up one time. This chain uses TRBV11-2 with TRBJ1-2, with 10 bases lining up with TRBD1. The CDR3 length is 17 residues. J gave up 0 bases and V 5 bases, and 9 bases lay outside the gene matches. Germline V gives CDR1 SGHAT, CDR2 FQNNGV. The CDR3 reads CASSPDRGRNSNYGYTF. DNA for the CDR3: TGTGCCAGCAGCCCAGACAGGGGGCGTAATTCTAACTATGGCTACACCTTC.

The chain carries TRBV7-8 and TRBJ2-5; TRBD2 aligns across 8 bases. J lost 2 bases, V lost 1 base, and 3 bases had no gene match. Germline V lookup: CDR1 SGHVS, CDR2 FQNEAQ. The CDR3 spans 15 residues. DNA of the CDR3: TGTGCCAGCAGCTTAGGACGGGGGGGACAAGAGACCCAGTACTTC. This sequence encodes CASSLGRGGQETQYF.

Here the CDR3 reads CASSSPGLGVNEQFF. The CDR3 DNA reads TGTGCCAGCAGTTCGCCGGGACTAGGGGTCAATGAGCAGTTCTTC. The chain uses TRBV27 and TRBJ2-1, with TRBD2 matching 8 bases. J was trimmed by 6 bases and V by 4 bases; bases with no gene match: 8. Germline-derived CDR1 and CDR2 are MNHEY and SMNVEV (reference sequence). The CDR3 sequence is 15 residues long.

The chain uses TRBV6-1 and TRBJ1-2; D possibly corresponds to TRBD1 (5 bases). The germline CDR1 and CDR2 sequences are MNHNS and SASEGT. Trimming stripped 8 bases from V and 5 bases from J, with 15 bases between. The length of the CDR3 is 13 residues. CDR3 sequence reads: CASGSWGRYGYTF. The CDR3 DNA reads as TGTGCCAGCGGCTCCTGGGGGAGGTATGGCTACACCTTC.

This sequence joins TRBV27 and TRBJ2-1; the D is unclear. Germline-derived CDR1 and CDR2 are MNHEY and SMNVEV (reference sequence). Between the trimmed V and J ends, which lost 7 bases and 2 bases, there was a span of 9 bases. The CDR3 length is 13 residues. This chain's CDR3 is CASTRYPYNEQFF. The CDR3 DNA reads TGTGCCAGCACCCGGTACCCCTACAATGAGCAGTTCTTC.

The chain recombines TRBV7-9 with TRBJ2-2; D gene uncertain. The ends were cut back, 5 bases at V and 5 bases at J, with 6 bases in the middle. The CDR3 sequence is 12 residues long. CDR1 and CDR2 (germline): SEHNR, FQNEAQ (reference sequence). CDR3 loop: CASSVVTGELFF. In DNA form, the CDR3 reads TGTGCCAGCAGCGTGGTTACCGGGGAGCTGTTTTTT.

The V and J genes are TRBV4-1 and TRBJ1-3; possible D gene TRBD1, 6 bases. CDR1 is MGHRA and CDR2 is YSYEKL in the germline V gene. Between the trimmed V and J ends, which lost 1 base and 3 bases, there was a span of 10 bases. CDR3 length: 15 amino acids. DNA for the CDR3: TGCGCCAGCAGCCAAGCTGGGGGGCGTGGAAACACCATATATTTT. It translates to CASSQAGGRGNTIYF.

The rearrangement joins TRBV4-1 to TRBJ2-3; D unresolved. Trimming shortened V by 0 bases and J by 15 bases, and 22 bases separated the two germline ends. The CDR3 is made up of 15 amino acids. CDR1 is MGHRA and CDR2 is YSYEKL in the germline V gene. In DNA, the CDR3 is TGCGCCAGCAGCCAAGAATTGGGAACGGCTAGTCAGCGATATTTT. Translation gives CASSQELGTASQRYF.

The CDR3 here is CASRGWDEAFF. DNA for the CDR3: TGTGCCAGCAGAGGTTGGGATGAAGCTTTCTTT. This chain joins TRBV6-1 and TRBJ1-1; no definite D call. V lost 6 bases, J lost 7 bases, and 9 bases lay in between. This CDR3 region has 11 residues. Germline V lookup: CDR1 MNHNS, CDR2 SASEGT.

This chain uses TRBV18 with TRBJ2-3; no clear D gene. V was cut by 3 bases and J by 1 base, with 5 bases left in between. The CDR3 totals 13 residues. From germline, CDR1 is KGHSH and CDR2 LQKENI. CDR3 protein: CASSPPGTDTQYF. The CDR3 DNA sequence: TGTGCCAGCTCACCCCCGGGCACAGATACGCAGTATTTT. Full variable domain (missing parts from reference TRBV18 and TRBJ2-3): NAGVMQNPRHLVRRRGQEARLRCSPMKGHSHVYWYRQLPEEGLKFMVYLQKENIIDESGMPKERFSAEFPKEGPSILRIQQVVRGDSAAYFCASSPPGTDTQYFGPGTRLTVL.

The chain combines TRBV7-2 with TRBJ2-5; D could derive from TRBD1 or TRBD2 (5 bases each). With 1 base removed from V and 2 bases from J, the gap between germline ends came to 14 bases. The CDR3 runs to 16 residues. CDR1 is SGHTA, CDR2 FQGNSA, per germline. CDR3 loop: CASSLGLGAGQETQYF. The DNA for the CDR3 is TGTGCCAGCAGCTTAGGTCTGGGAGCAGGGCAAGAGACCCAGTACTTC. Supplemented by reference TRBV7-2 and TRBJ2-5, the full variable domain reads GAGVSQSPSNKVTEKGKDVELRCDPISGHTALYWYRQSLGQGLEFLIYFQGNSAPDKSGLPSDRFSAERTGGSVSTLTIQRTQQEDSAVYLCASSLGLGAGQETQYFGPGTRLLVL.

The V and J genes are TRBV7-9 and TRBJ2-7; a weak D match, TRBD1 (6 bases). The V gene lost 4 bases and the J gene lost 1 base, with 14 bases spanning the gap. The germline CDR1 and CDR2 sequences are SEHNR and FQNEAQ (reference sequence). The CDR3 is 15 residues long. CDR3 amino acids: CASSSNREASYEQYF. CDR3 nucleotides: TGTGCCAGCAGCTCAAACAGGGAAGCGTCCTACGAGCAGTACTTC.

The chain recombines TRBV19 with TRBJ1-5; maybe TRBD1 (6 bases). V was shortened by 10 bases and J by 0 bases, with 16 bases between the two germline ends. This CDR3 has 15 residues. The germline CDR1 and CDR2 sequences are LNHDA and SQIVND (reference sequence). CDR3 protein: CATQDRPYSNQPQHF. Written as DNA, the CDR3 is TGTGCCACCCAAGACAGGCCTTATAGCAATCAGCCCCAGCATTTT. Using reference TRBV19 and TRBJ1-5 for the parts outside the CDR3, the full variable domain is DGGITQSPKYLFRKEGQNVTLSCEQNLNHDAMYWYRQDPGQGLRLIYYSQIVNDFQKGDIAEGYSVSREKKESFPLTVTSAQKNPTAFYLCATQDRPYSNQPQHFGDGTRLSIL.

The chain links TRBV6-6 to TRBJ1-1, with D maybe TRBD1 (5 bases). V was clipped by 1 base and J by 6 bases, with 6 bases between them. The CDR3 totals 12 residues. The V gene's germline CDR1 is MNHNY and CDR2 SVGAGI (reference sequence). DNA of the CDR3: TGTGCCAGCAGTTACTTGGGGGCTGAAGCTTTCTTT. It yields the protein CASSYLGAEAFF.

This clone was detected only a few times. The rearrangement uses TRBV7-9 and TRBJ1-1; 7 positions agree with TRBD1. V dropped 7 bases and J dropped 2; count of bases not matched to a gene: 13. This CDR3 region has 16 residues. Germline CDR1 SEHNR, CDR2 FQNEAQ (reference sequence). The chain's CDR3 is CASTTQTGRSNTEAFF. CDR3 nucleotide sequence: TGTGCCAGCACAACCCAGACAGGGAGAAGTAACACTGAAGCTTTCTTT.

J is TRBJ2-3 and V is TRBV7-2; 7 nucleotides match TRBD2. The CDR3 consists of 17 residues. The germline gives CDR1 SGHTA, CDR2 FQGNSA. Unmatched junction bases numbered 15, after V lost 5 bases and J lost 4 bases. CDR3 sequence: CASSPPSRGRGSDTQYF. The CDR3 bases are TGTGCCAGCAGCCCCCCCTCTAGAGGGCGGGGGTCAGATACGCAGTATTTT.

CDR3 nucleotides: TGCGCCAGCAGCCAAGGAGGATCACAAGCGGGGTTCACCGGGGAGCTGTTTTTT. It codes for CASSQGGSQAGFTGELFF. V usage is TRBV4-1 and J usage is TRBJ2-2; TRBD2 agrees at 7 bases. Germline V lookup: CDR1 MGHRA, CDR2 YSYEKL. The CDR3 has 18 amino acids. V gave up 1 base and J gave up 4 bases; unmatched junction bases: 12.

The chain has TRBV10-3 and TRBJ2-3; no reliable D call. This CDR3 is built from 13 residues. V lost 3 bases and J lost 6, with 10 bases in between. The germline gives CDR1 ENHRY, CDR2 SYGVKD. This chain's CDR3 is CAISDDVGDTQYF. The DNA of the CDR3 is TGTGCCATCAGTGACGACGTGGGGGATACGCAGTATTTT.

The chain joins TRBV21-1 to TRBJ2-7; the table's D call of TRBD2 was not tested on the DNA. TRBV21-1 is a listed pseudogene. The CDR3 is 17 amino acids. Here the CDR3 reads CASSKVRLAGPLYEQYF. The CDR3, as DNA: TGTGCCAGCAGCAAAGTGCGGCTAGCGGGGCCCCTCTACGAGCAGTACTTC.